This TCR beta chain was identified during a study of breast tumors, draining lymph nodes, adjacent tissues. Study-wide findings and caveats: Tumor repertoires ranked between lymph nodes and nontumor tissue in diversity, with V and J gene preferences. Data only fit, rather than demonstrated, lymph node origin of most tumor T cells. Most tumor T cells seemingly derive from lymph node, then expand in tumor.

MiXCR was run by TCRdb on the multiplex PCR reads, yielding one entry per CDR3 protein. The sample includes about 150,000 distinct CDR3 sequences, around 24% of them seen just once. Axillary draining lymph nodes of breast cancer patients supplied the node samples. Germline CDR1 and CDR2: SGHRS and YFSETQ. The junction had 5 bases not matched to a gene; V was cut back by 4 bases and J by 8 bases. The CDR3 length is 13 residues. This clonotype was seen at least ten times. What it recognizes is unknown. The receptor comes from a female donor with breast cancer. Some clones in this sample may be carry-over from other donors' samples. V and J are TRBV5-1 and TRBJ2-1, with 8 bases aligning to TRBD2. Sequenced material: axillary lymph node tissue. CDR3 region: CASSPGGGHEQFF. The CDR3 coding sequence is TGCGCCAGCAGCCCCGGGGGGGGGCATGAGCAGTTCTTC.